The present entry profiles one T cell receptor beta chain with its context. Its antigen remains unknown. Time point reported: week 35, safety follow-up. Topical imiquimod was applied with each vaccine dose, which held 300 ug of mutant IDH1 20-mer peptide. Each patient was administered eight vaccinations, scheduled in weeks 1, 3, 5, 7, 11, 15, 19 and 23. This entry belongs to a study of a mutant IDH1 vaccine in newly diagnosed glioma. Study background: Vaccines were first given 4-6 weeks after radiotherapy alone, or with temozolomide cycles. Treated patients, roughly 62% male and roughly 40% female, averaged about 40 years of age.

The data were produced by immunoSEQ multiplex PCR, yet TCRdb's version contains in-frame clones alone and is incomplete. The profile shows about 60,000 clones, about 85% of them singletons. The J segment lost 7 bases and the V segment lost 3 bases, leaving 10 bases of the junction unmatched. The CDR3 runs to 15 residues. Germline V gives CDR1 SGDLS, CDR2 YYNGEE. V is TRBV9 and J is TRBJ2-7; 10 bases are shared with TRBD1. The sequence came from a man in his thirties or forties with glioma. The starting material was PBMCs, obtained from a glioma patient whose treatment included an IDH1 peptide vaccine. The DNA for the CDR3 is TGTGCCAGCAGCGGGGGACAGGGGCTAGTTAAAGAGCAGTACTTC. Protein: CASSGGQGLVKEQYF.